What follows are 23 T cell receptor beta chains derived from one specimen sequenced in a study of blood T cell repertoires in COVID-19. TCRdb's copy holds only in-frame clones and misses some; the assay was immunoSEQ multiplex PCR. The table shows around 250,000 clones, with 86% occurring only once. The source material was peripheral blood. Source of these receptors: a woman older than 75 with COVID-19, enrolled during active disease.

J is TRBJ1-3 and V is TRBV5-1, with D hard to call. V was trimmed by 4 bases and J by 2 bases, leaving 4 bases between them. The germline V gene encodes CDR1 SGHRS and CDR2 YFSETQ. The CDR3 totals 12 residues. CDR3 sequence reads: CASSEAGNTIYF. The CDR3, as DNA: TGCGCCAGCAGCGAGGCTGGAAACACCATATATTTT.

This rearrangement joins TRBV3-1 (or the pseudogene TRBV3-2) to TRBJ2-3; D is unresolved. The CDR3 covers 14 residues. Trimming removed 4 bases from V and 0 bases from J, with 8 bases in between. From germline, CDR1 is LGHDT and CDR2 YNNKEL (reference sequence). The CDR3 coding sequence is TGTGCCAGCAGCCTAGTCGGTAGCACAGATACGCAGTATTTT. Amino acid sequence: CASSLVGSTDTQYF.

The V gene is TRBV7-2, the J gene TRBJ1-1; no definite D call. The germline CDR1 and CDR2 sequences are SGHTA and FQGNSA. V lost 5 bases and J 7 bases, leaving 11 bases between the germline ends. The CDR3 extends over 12 amino acids. The chain's CDR3 is CASSPRRSEAFF. The CDR3 DNA follows: TGTGCCAGCAGCCCCCGCCGTAGTGAAGCTTTCTTT.

CDR3 nucleotide sequence: TGTGCCAGCAGCTTAATCCTAGCCACAGATACGCAGTATTTT. Amino acids: CASSLILATDTQYF. The V gene is TRBV11-2, the J gene TRBJ2-3, with TRBD2 as a possible D gene (5 bases). Trimming removed 2 bases at V and 2 bases at J, with 8 bases between. Looked up from germline, CDR1 is SGHAT and CDR2 is FQNNGV. The CDR3 loop spans 14 amino acids.

V and J are TRBV28 and TRBJ1-2, with TRBD1 identical over 9 bases. The CDR3 covers 16 residues. J was trimmed by 7 bases and V by 5 bases; bases with no gene match: 14. CDR1 is MDHEN, CDR2 SYDVKM, per germline. CDR3 sequence reads: CASSPTRDREGAGYTF. The CDR3 bases are TGTGCCAGCAGTCCTACCCGGGACAGGGAAGGTGCTGGCTACACCTTC.

The chain couples TRBV18 to TRBJ1-2; 9 positions agree with TRBD1. The CDR3 contains 16 residues. J gave up 4 bases and V 5 bases, and 11 bases lay outside the gene matches. Germline V gene lookup returns CDR1 KGHSH and CDR2 LQKENI. The CDR3 region has the DNA TGTGCCAGCTCAACAGGGGGCGCAAGTTCGAGCTATGGCTACACCTTC. Its translation is CASSTGGASSSYGYTF.

The chain has TRBV28 and TRBJ2-2; D unclear. V lost 7 bases and J lost 7, with 19 bases in between. This CDR3 spans 15 amino acids. Germline V gene lookup returns CDR1 MDHEN and CDR2 SYDVKM. The CDR3 sequence is CASTNFLEASGELFF. CDR3 nucleotide sequence: TGTGCCAGCACCAATTTCCTCGAAGCAAGCGGGGAGCTGTTTTTT.

CDR3 amino acids: CASKETIRETQYF. The CDR3 region has the DNA TGTGCCAGCAAAGAAACCATCCGGGAGACCCAGTACTTC. The chain links TRBV25-1 to TRBJ2-5, with D unclear. In germline, CDR1 is MGHDK, CDR2 SYGVNS. Trimming pared 7 bases from V and 5 bases from J, leaving 14 bases between. This CDR3 spans 13 amino acids.

The V call is TRBV12-2, the J call TRBJ1-5; the table's D call TRBD1 went unverified against the DNA. TRBV12-2 is a pseudogene segment. The CDR3 has 14 residues. The CDR3 reads CASRLAGSNQPQHF. The CDR3 DNA sequence: TGTGCAAGTCGCTTAGCGGGCAGCAATCAGCCCCAGCATTTT.

The V call is TRBV11-2, the J call TRBJ2-1; 8 positions agree with TRBD2. Germline V gives CDR1 SGHAT, CDR2 FQNNGV. V trimming: 5 bases; J trimming: 3 bases; junction bases outside the gene matches: 6. This CDR3 spans 15 amino acids. CDR3 DNA sequence: TGTGCCAGCAGCCCCGGGGGGGCCTTCTACAATGAGCAGTTCTTC. Amino acid sequence: CASSPGGAFYNEQFF.

This chain joins TRBV9 and TRBJ1-6; the match to TRBD1 covers 9 bases. The length of the CDR3 is 14 residues. The J segment lost 9 bases and the V segment lost 3 bases, leaving 4 bases of the junction unmatched. Germline V gene data show CDR1 as SGDLS and CDR2 as YYNGEE. The CDR3 region has the DNA TGTGCCAGCAGCGCGACAGGGGGAGTTTCACCCCTCCACTTT. Amino acids: CASSATGGVSPLHF.

V is TRBV5-1 and J is TRBJ2-5; the D is unclear. The germline V and J ends were trimmed by 0 bases and 2 bases, with 8 bases remaining between them. The germline V gene has CDR1 SGHRS and CDR2 YFSETQ. The CDR3 is 14 residues long. The DNA of the CDR3 is TGCGCCAGCAGCTTGGGAGGTGTACAAGAGACCCAGTACTTC. It specifies CASSLGGVQETQYF.

The V and J genes are TRBV5-4 and TRBJ1-1; D is uncertain. The CDR3 loop spans 14 amino acids. Per germline, CDR1 SGHNT and CDR2 YYREEE (reference sequence). The ends were cut back, 2 bases at V and 1 base at J, with 9 bases in the middle. The CDR3 region has the DNA TGTGCCAGCAGCTTTTCCCGGGAGAACACTGAAGCTTTCTTT. The encoded protein is CASSFSRENTEAFF.

The chain has TRBV29-1 and TRBJ1-4, with D perhaps TRBD1 (6 bases). This CDR3 region has 14 residues. Germline V CDR1 and CDR2: SQVTM, ANQGSEA. V was trimmed by 6 bases and J by 4 bases, leaving 15 bases between them. CDR3 in amino acids: CSVRPGAGNEKLFF. DNA of the CDR3: TGCAGCGTGAGACCAGGGGCTGGTAATGAAAAACTGTTTTTT.

The rearrangement links TRBV3-1 (or the pseudogene TRBV3-2) to TRBJ1-3; unclear D gene. The CDR3 totals 14 residues. The germline V and J ends were trimmed by 3 bases and 0 bases, with 6 bases remaining between them. From germline, CDR1 is LGHDT and CDR2 YNNKEL (reference sequence). The CDR3: CASSQEGSGNTIYF. CDR3 in DNA: TGTGCCAGCAGCCAGGAGGGCTCTGGAAACACCATATATTTT.

The V gene is TRBV7-9, the J gene TRBJ1-4; D might be TRBD1 (5 bases). Trimming stripped 3 bases from V and 5 bases from J, with 10 bases between. The CDR3 runs 14 residues. The V gene's germline CDR1 is SEHNR and CDR2 FQNEAQ (reference sequence). In DNA, the CDR3 is TGTGCCAGCAGCTTGAGGGAGGGGAATGAAAAACTGTTTTTT. Protein product: CASSLREGNEKLFF.

The genes are TRBV28 and TRBJ2-7; 8 positions agree with TRBD1. This CDR3 has 15 amino acids. CDR1 MDHEN and CDR2 SYDVKM come from the germline V gene. J was trimmed by 7 bases and V by 2 bases; bases with no gene match: 10. CDR3 sequence (DNA): TGTGCCAGCAGTTTACCGGACAGGGCGGCTCGGGAGCAGTACTTC. Protein product: CASSLPDRAAREQYF. The entire variable domain, with the rest obtained from reference TRBV28 and TRBJ2-7, is as follows: DVKVTQSSRYLVKRTGEKVFLECVQDMDHENMFWYRQDPGLGLRLIYFSYDVKMKEKGDIPEGYSVSREKKERFSLILESASTNQTSMYLCASSLPDRAAREQYFGPGTRLTVT.

The rearrangement uses TRBV18 and TRBJ2-1; 11 bases are shared with TRBD2. Germline trimming cut 6 bases from V and 4 bases from J; bases unmatched to any gene: 17. CDR1 is KGHSH and CDR2 is LQKENI in the germline V gene. This CDR3 has 19 residues. The CDR3 spells CASSPVVLAGAGRYNEQFF. CDR3 DNA sequence: TGTGCCAGCTCGCCAGTTGTACTAGCGGGGGCCGGGCGATACAATGAGCAGTTCTTC.

The chain combines TRBV10-3 with TRBJ1-6, with unresolved D. V lost 4 bases and J lost 8, with 15 bases in between. This CDR3 has 15 residues. Germline V gene sequence: CDR1 ENHRY, CDR2 SYGVKD. CDR3 DNA: TGTGCCATCAGTGGGAGAGTGAATGCTGATTCACCCCTCCACTTT. It translates to CAISGRVNADSPLHF.

The chain uses TRBV28 and TRBJ1-2, with a tentative D call TRBD1 (5 bases). V shed 2 bases and J shed 7 bases, with 8 bases lying between them. The germline gives CDR1 MDHEN, CDR2 SYDVKM. The CDR3 extends over 12 amino acids. The CDR3 sequence is CASSLLQGGYTF. CDR3 in DNA: TGTGCCAGCAGTTTACTGCAGGGTGGCTACACCTTC.

This clone was seen just once. The V gene is TRBV20-1, the J gene TRBJ1-2, with D unclear. The CDR3 length is 11 residues. The germline V gene encodes CDR1 DFQATT and CDR2 SNEGSKA (reference sequence). Trimming shortened V by 3 bases and J by 5 bases, and 7 bases separated the two germline ends. CDR3 nucleotide sequence: TGCAGTGCTAGTTACAAGTATGGCTACACCTTC. As protein: CSASYKYGYTF.

The J gene is TRBJ1-4, the V gene TRBV19; D gene ambiguous. Looked up from germline, CDR1 is LNHDA and CDR2 is SQIVND (reference sequence). The CDR3 sequence is 17 residues long. Deletions cut 0 bases from V and 9 bases from J, with 20 bases between. The CDR3 DNA is TGTGCCAGTAGTATAGATTATGCCAGTATGCGGTCCAAAAAACTGTTTTTT. Protein sequence: CASSIDYASMRSKKLFF.

V usage is TRBV7-9 and J usage is TRBJ1-2; 7 nucleotides agree with TRBD1. Germline V CDR1 and CDR2: SEHNR, FQNEAQ (reference sequence). This CDR3 contains 15 residues. Trimming removed 5 bases from V and 7 bases from J; junction bases left unmatched: 13. DNA of the CDR3: TGTGCCAGCAGCCCTGGTGGGGACAGACGCCTTGGCTACACCTTC. Translation: CASSPGGDRRLGYTF.